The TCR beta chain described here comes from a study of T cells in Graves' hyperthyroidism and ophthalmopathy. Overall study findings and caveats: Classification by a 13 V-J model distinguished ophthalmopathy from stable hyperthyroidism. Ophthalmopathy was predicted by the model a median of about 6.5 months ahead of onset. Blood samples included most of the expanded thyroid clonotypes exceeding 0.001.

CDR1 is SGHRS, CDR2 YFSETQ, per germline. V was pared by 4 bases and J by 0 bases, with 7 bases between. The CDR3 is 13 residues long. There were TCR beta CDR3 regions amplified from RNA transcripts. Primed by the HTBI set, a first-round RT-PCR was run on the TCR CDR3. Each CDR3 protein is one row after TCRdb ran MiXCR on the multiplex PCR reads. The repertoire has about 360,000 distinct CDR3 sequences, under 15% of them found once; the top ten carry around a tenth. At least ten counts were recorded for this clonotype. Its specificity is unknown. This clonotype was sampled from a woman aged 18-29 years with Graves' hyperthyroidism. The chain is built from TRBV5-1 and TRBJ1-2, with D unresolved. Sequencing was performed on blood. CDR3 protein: CASSPDPNYGYTF. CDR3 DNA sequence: TGCGCCAGCAGCCCGGATCCTAACTATGGCTACACCTTC.